These 18 T cell receptor beta chains share one sample of origin, sequenced in a study of blood T cell repertoires in COVID-19. Using immunoSEQ multiplex PCR, the repertoire was profiled, and TCRdb retains in-frame clones only, with some absent. The sample records about 34,000 clones, around 86% being singletons. What was sequenced was peripheral blood. These receptor sequences come from a woman aged 55-70 years with active COVID-19.

J is TRBJ2-1 and V is TRBV7-3; 10 bases match TRBD2. Trimming at V came to 3 bases and at J to 3 bases, leaving 2 bases not matched to a gene. This CDR3 is built from 15 residues. Per the germline V gene, CDR1 is SGHTA and CDR2 is FQGTGA. The CDR3 nucleotides read TGTGCCAGCAGCTTCGTAGCGGGGGGCTACAATGAGCAGTTCTTC. Its protein is CASSFVAGGYNEQFF. The entire variable domain, with the rest obtained from reference TRBV7-3 and TRBJ2-1, is as follows: GAGVSQTPSNKVTEKGKYVELRCDPISGHTALYWYRQSLGQGPEFLIYFQGTGAADDSGLPNDRFFAVRPEGSVSTLKIQRTERGDSAVYLCASSFVAGGYNEQFFGPGTRLTVL.

The J gene is TRBJ2-3, the V gene TRBV7-9; D not certain. The CDR3 contains 16 residues. The V end lost 1 base, the J end lost 3 bases, and 14 bases lay between the germline ends. Germline lookup yields CDR1 SEHNR and CDR2 FQNEAQ (reference sequence). CDR3 region: CASSLGRTVSTDTQYF. As DNA, the CDR3 is TGTGCCAGCAGCTTAGGTCGAACGGTGTCTACAGATACGCAGTATTTT.

The J gene is TRBJ1-1, the V gene TRBV5-1; 8 bases line up with TRBD1. V shed 0 bases and J 0 bases; nucleotides not matched to a gene: 1. The CDR3 loop spans 15 amino acids. In germline, CDR1 is SGHRS, CDR2 YFSETQ. CDR3 amino acids: CASSLVGQVNTEAFF. The CDR3 coding sequence is TGCGCCAGCAGCTTGGTGGGACAGGTGAACACTGAAGCTTTCTTT.

CDR3 sequence: CASSLVDTYTETQYF. The CDR3 DNA reads TGTGCCAGCAGCTTAGTGGACACTTACACGGAGACCCAGTACTTC. This chain uses TRBV7-9 with TRBJ2-5; weak D call: TRBD1 (5 bases). Germline V gene lookup returns CDR1 SEHNR and CDR2 FQNEAQ (reference sequence). V lost 1 base and J 5 bases, leaving 14 bases between the germline ends. The CDR3 covers 15 residues.

The CDR3 nucleotides are TGTGCCAGCAGCTTGGGCTCCGCCACTAATGAAAAACTGTTTTTT. It specifies CASSLGSATNEKLFF. The chain uses TRBV7-2 and TRBJ1-4, with no clear D. Germline V gene sequence: CDR1 SGHTA, CDR2 FQGNSA. Trimming took off 3 bases at V and 2 bases at J, with 10 bases between the two ends. The CDR3 is 15 amino acids. The full variable domain, rest sourced from reference TRBV7-2 and TRBJ1-4, is GAGVSQSPSNKVTEKGKDVELRCDPISGHTALYWYRQSLGQGLEFLIYFQGNSAPDKSGLPSDRFSAERTGGSVSTLTIQRTQQEDSAVYLCASSLGSATNEKLFFGSGTQLSVL.

This chain connects TRBV3-1 (or the pseudogene TRBV3-2) to TRBJ2-5; D gene unclear. The CDR3 totals 13 residues. Trimming shortened V by 3 bases and J by 1 base, and 6 bases separated the two germline ends. The V gene's germline CDR1 is LGHDT and CDR2 YNNKEL (reference sequence). The CDR3: CASSQARQETQYF. The DNA of the CDR3 is TGTGCCAGCAGCCAGGCCCGCCAAGAGACCCAGTACTTC.

J is TRBJ1-1 and V is TRBV6-7; 7 nucleotides match TRBD1. TRBV6-7 is noted as an ORF with a role that remains uncertain. V dropped 0 bases and J dropped 6; count of bases not matched to a gene: 4. The CDR3 has 14 residues. This CDR3 reads CASSYSKQGAEAFF. The CDR3 bases are TGTGCCAGCAGTTACTCGAAGCAGGGGGCTGAAGCTTTCTTT.

The chain employs TRBV21-1 and TRBJ2-5; the DNA was not used to check the table's D call, TRBD1. TRBV21-1 corresponds to a pseudogene. The CDR3 is 16 residues long. CDR3 coding DNA: TGTGCCAGCAGTTTACATGGGACAGGGGTACAAGAGACCCAGTACTTC. It codes for CASSLHGTGVQETQYF.

This clone was counted once. This chain connects TRBV7-9 to TRBJ2-6; 8 bases fit TRBD1. Germline lookup yields CDR1 SEHNR and CDR2 FQNEAQ (reference sequence). CDR3 length: 16 amino acids. V shed 6 bases, J shed 6 bases, and the junction held 10 bases outside the gene matches. CDR3 coding DNA: TGTGCCAGCAGTTCGGACAGGGTGGGGAAGGCCAACGTCCTGACTTTC. Translated: CASSSDRVGKANVLTF.

The J gene is TRBJ2-1, the V gene TRBV7-9, with 10 positions matching TRBD2. CDR1 is SEHNR and CDR2 is FQNEAQ in the germline V gene (reference sequence). Trimming at V came to 1 base and at J to 5 bases, leaving 5 bases not matched to a gene. The CDR3 covers 16 residues. This CDR3 is CASSLVGLATNNEQFF. DNA for the CDR3: TGTGCCAGCAGCTTAGTGGGACTAGCGACCAACAATGAGCAGTTCTTC.

The genes are TRBV19 and TRBJ1-2, with TRBD1 identical over 8 bases. The CDR3 consists of 17 residues. Germline lookup yields CDR1 LNHDA and CDR2 SQIVND (reference sequence). With V trimmed by 3 bases and J by 7 bases, 16 bases remained unmatched. CDR3 sequence: CASSIPPSAGGFGGYTF. CDR3 DNA sequence: TGTGCCAGTAGTATCCCCCCTTCCGCAGGGGGCTTCGGTGGCTACACCTTC.

The gene calls are TRBV7-2 and TRBJ2-5; 9 nucleotides align to TRBD2. V was pared by 0 bases and J by 2 bases, with 1 base of the junction left unmatched. The CDR3 has 15 residues. Germline CDR1 reads SGHTA; CDR2 reads FQGNSA. CDR3: CASSLAAGGQETQYF. CDR3 nucleotide sequence: TGTGCCAGCAGCTTAGCGGCGGGGGGGCAAGAGACCCAGTACTTC.

This chain links TRBV4-2 with TRBJ2-2, with a possible D match to TRBD2 (6 bases). Germline V CDR1 and CDR2: LGHNA, YNFKEQ. V lost 3 bases to trimming and J lost 6 bases, with 17 bases between them. This CDR3 has 16 residues. CDR3 DNA sequence: TGTGCCAGCAGCCACACCGGGACTTACGGCCCCGGGGAGCTGTTTTTT. Protein: CASSHTGTYGPGELFF.

V gene TRBV4-1 combines with J gene TRBJ2-2, with 10 bases lining up with TRBD1. The CDR3 consists of 17 residues. Losses at the gene ends were 0 bases for V and 0 bases for J; bases not matched to a gene: 1. Per the germline V gene, CDR1 is MGHRA and CDR2 is YSYEKL. CDR3 bases: TGCGCCAGCAGCCAAGATGGACAGGGGGCGAACACCGGGGAGCTGTTTTTT. Translating it yields CASSQDGQGANTGELFF.

This chain uses TRBV7-8 with TRBJ2-7; D is unresolved. V was clipped by 4 bases and J by 4 bases, with 5 bases between them. Germline loops: CDR1 SGHVS, CDR2 FQNEAQ. The CDR3 length is 11 residues. The CDR3 region is CASSSPYEQYF. The CDR3 nucleotides are TGTGCCAGCAGCTCTCCTTACGAGCAGTACTTC.

This clone was observed a single time. V usage is TRBV25-1 and J usage is TRBJ2-5; perhaps TRBD2 as D (6 bases). Trimming stripped 2 bases from V and 5 bases from J, with 12 bases between. CDR3 length equals 14 residues. CDR1 and CDR2 from the germline V gene are MGHDK and SYGVNS. The CDR3 DNA is TGTGCCAGCAGTGAAGGAGGGAGACTGGAGACCCAGTACTTC. This codes for CASSEGGRLETQYF.

This clone was counted only a few times. The rearrangement links TRBV6-1 to TRBJ1-2; unclear D gene. The CDR3 spans 17 residues. Between the trimmed V and J ends, which lost 4 bases and 0 bases, there was a span of 18 bases. CDR1 is MNHNS, CDR2 SASEGT, per germline. This CDR3 is CASSGTEWEISNYGYTF. As DNA, the CDR3 is TGTGCCAGCAGTGGTACGGAATGGGAGATATCTAACTATGGCTACACCTTC.

The V gene is TRBV18, the J gene TRBJ2-7; D may be TRBD2 (6 bases). Germline assignment: CDR1 KGHSH and CDR2 LQKENI. The ends were cut back, 1 base at V and 2 bases at J, with 15 bases in the middle. CDR3 length: 16 residues. The CDR3 loop reads CASSPRDSPRAYEQYF. The DNA of the CDR3 is TGTGCCAGCTCACCACGGGACTCCCCAAGGGCCTACGAGCAGTACTTC.